This TCR beta chain was retrieved from a study of patients and donors after allogeneic stem cell transplantation. This clonotype came up a few times. TCRdb reanalysed the RT-PCR reads using MiXCR and keeps one entry per CDR3 protein. Of about a million distinct CDR3 sequences listed, 15% to 20% are singletons. CDR3 length: 13 residues. Germline V gene data show CDR1 as SQVTM and CDR2 as ANQGSEA. Trimming shortened V by 1 base and J by 2 bases, and 8 bases separated the two germline ends. Input material: blood, either unsorted or a sorted T cell fraction (not recorded which). This sequence joins TRBV29-1 and TRBJ1-1; D is perhaps TRBD1 (6 bases). The source is a human donor who was either an allogeneic HSCT recipient or a stem cell or donor lymphocyte infusion donor (not recorded which). It is not recorded whose cells these are; they may come from a transplant donor. Written as DNA, the CDR3 is TGCAGCGTTGAAGGCAGGGGCAACACTGAAGCTTTCTTT. Protein: CSVEGRGNTEAFF.